These T cell receptor beta chains were read from a single sample in a study of blood T cell repertoires in COVID-19. Sequenced by immunoSEQ multiplex PCR; TCRdb stores in-frame clones only, minus some. The sample records 140,000 or so clones, around nine tenths being singletons. The sample comprised peripheral blood. The receptors shown here come from a woman aged 45 to 65 with active or convalescent COVID-19. The CDR3 runs from the conserved cysteine through the conserved F or W. The D gene is left open where the match is weak. For some rows the clone size is stated as once, few or many, or as a class when expanded; others skip it.

D,V,J,size,CDR3,DNA
NA,TRBV6-6,TRBJ1-3,NA,CASSLNQQGRTDTIYF,TGTGCCAGCAGTCTAAACCAACAGGGACGGACGGACACCATATATTTT
TRBD2,TRBV5-1,TRBJ2-3,once,CASRLAGGTDTQYF,TGCGCCAGCCGACTAGCGGGGGGCACAGATACGCAGTATTTT
TRBD2,TRBV18,TRBJ2-1,NA,CASSHGTSGGRYNEQFF,TGTGCCAGCTCACACGGGACTAGCGGGGGGCGGTACAATGAGCAGTTCTTC
NA,TRBV27,TRBJ1-4,NA,CASSLVYRNEKLFF,TGTGCCAGCAGTTTAGTATACCGGAATGAAAAACTGTTTTTT
TRBD1,TRBV5-4,TRBJ2-1,NA,CASSLATGTVNNEQFF,TGTGCCAGCAGCTTGGCGACCGGGACAGTTAACAATGAGCAGTTCTTC
NA,TRBV5-1,TRBJ1-1,NA,CASRLYGSGAEAFF,TGCGCCAGCAGACTTTACGGGTCCGGCGCTGAAGCTTTCTTT
TRBD2,TRBV4-1,TRBJ2-3,NA,CASSQDSRLAHHTQYF,TGCGCCAGCAGCCAAGATTCCAGACTAGCACACCATACGCAGTATTTT
TRBD2,TRBV11-2,TRBJ2-7,once,CASRETSGRNEQYF,TGTGCCAGCAGAGAAACTAGCGGGAGAAACGAGCAGTACTTC
TRBD2,TRBV4-1,TRBJ2-1,NA,CASSQSPGTSGIEQFF,TGCGCCAGCAGCCAGTCACCCGGGACTAGCGGGATTGAGCAGTTCTTC
NA,TRBV6-2/TRBV6-3,TRBJ2-7,NA,CASSMQGYEQYF,TGTGCCAGCAGTATGCAGGGGTACGAGCAGTACTTC
NA,TRBV2,TRBJ2-5,NA,CASSDRQDLLETQYF,TGTGCCAGCAGTGATCGACAGGACCTCCTGGAGACCCAGTACTTC
NA,TRBV7-9,TRBJ1-1,NA,CASSLLNSNTEAFF,TGTGCCAGCAGCTTATTGAACAGTAACACTGAAGCTTTCTTT
NA,TRBV19,TRBJ2-2,NA,CASSIGGFNTGELFF,TGTGCCAGTAGTATAGGAGGGTTTAACACCGGGGAGCTGTTTTTT
TRBD1,TRBV9,TRBJ1-1,few,CASSRTGDDTEAFF,TGTGCCAGCAGTAGAACAGGGGACGACACTGAAGCTTTCTTT
TRBD2,TRBV5-1,TRBJ2-7,NA,CASSSWGLLNYEQYF,TGCGCCAGCAGCTCCTGGGGACTACTCAATTACGAGCAGTACTTC
TRBD1,TRBV3-1/TRBV3-2,TRBJ1-1,NA,CASSEPGTGVPEAFF,TGTGCCAGCAGCGAGCCCGGGACAGGGGTCCCTGAAGCTTTCTTT
NA,TRBV5-1,TRBJ1-6,NA,CASSLDRAPDNSPLHF,TGCGCCAGCAGCTTGGACAGGGCGCCAGATAATTCACCCCTCCACTTT